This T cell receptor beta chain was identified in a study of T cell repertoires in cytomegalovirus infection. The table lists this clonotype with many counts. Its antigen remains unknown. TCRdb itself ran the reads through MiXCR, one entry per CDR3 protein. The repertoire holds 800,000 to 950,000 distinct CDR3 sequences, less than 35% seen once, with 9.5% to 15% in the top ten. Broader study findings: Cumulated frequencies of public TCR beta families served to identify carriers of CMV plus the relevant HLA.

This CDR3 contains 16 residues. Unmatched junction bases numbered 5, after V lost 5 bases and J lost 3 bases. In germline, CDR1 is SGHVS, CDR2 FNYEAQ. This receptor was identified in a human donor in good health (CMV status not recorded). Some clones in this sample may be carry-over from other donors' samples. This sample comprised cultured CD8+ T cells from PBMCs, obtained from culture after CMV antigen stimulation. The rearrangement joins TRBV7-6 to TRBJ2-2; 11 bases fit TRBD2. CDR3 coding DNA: TGTGCCAGCAGCCCCGGACTAGCGGGTGACACCGGGGAGCTGTTTTTT. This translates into CASSPGLAGDTGELFF.